This record covers a single T cell receptor (beta chain). The antigen is unknown. The junction differs from germline at one of its ends, possibly a read error. This entry is derived from a study of tumor-infiltrating lymphocytes in primary liver carcinoma. A constant-region primer primed TCR beta cDNA synthesis from 400 to 550 ng of total RNA. Libraries of TCR beta came from three nested multiplex PCR rounds with slightly modified ARM-PCR. Running 10 cycles apiece, the first two PCR rounds relied on TRBV1-TRBV30 forward primers together with a C-beta reverse primer. MiXCR was run by TCRdb on the multiplex PCR reads, yielding one entry per CDR3 protein. This table holds 65,000 to 90,000 distinct CDR3 sequences, 65% to 80% found once. General study points: A significantly higher top-250-clone fraction was recorded for tumors than for blood (p = 0.039).

The CDR3 is 14 residues long. Germline V gene data show CDR1 as ENHRY and CDR2 as SYGVKD. Scientists recovered RNA and DNA together from around 20-30 mg of unsorted bulk tissue. Five distinct regions per tumor were sampled. Sequencing was performed on liver tumor tissue from sampling region 1. Subset of the sample: tumor region T1, superior pole. This receptor was taken from a man aged 35-49 years with primary liver carcinoma and hepatitis B virus infection. This chain connects TRBV10-3 to TRBJ2-6; no clear D gene. The CDR3 DNA reads TGTGTCATCAGTGAGTCTATGGGAGCCAACGTCCTGACTTTC. Protein sequence: CVISESMGANVLTF.